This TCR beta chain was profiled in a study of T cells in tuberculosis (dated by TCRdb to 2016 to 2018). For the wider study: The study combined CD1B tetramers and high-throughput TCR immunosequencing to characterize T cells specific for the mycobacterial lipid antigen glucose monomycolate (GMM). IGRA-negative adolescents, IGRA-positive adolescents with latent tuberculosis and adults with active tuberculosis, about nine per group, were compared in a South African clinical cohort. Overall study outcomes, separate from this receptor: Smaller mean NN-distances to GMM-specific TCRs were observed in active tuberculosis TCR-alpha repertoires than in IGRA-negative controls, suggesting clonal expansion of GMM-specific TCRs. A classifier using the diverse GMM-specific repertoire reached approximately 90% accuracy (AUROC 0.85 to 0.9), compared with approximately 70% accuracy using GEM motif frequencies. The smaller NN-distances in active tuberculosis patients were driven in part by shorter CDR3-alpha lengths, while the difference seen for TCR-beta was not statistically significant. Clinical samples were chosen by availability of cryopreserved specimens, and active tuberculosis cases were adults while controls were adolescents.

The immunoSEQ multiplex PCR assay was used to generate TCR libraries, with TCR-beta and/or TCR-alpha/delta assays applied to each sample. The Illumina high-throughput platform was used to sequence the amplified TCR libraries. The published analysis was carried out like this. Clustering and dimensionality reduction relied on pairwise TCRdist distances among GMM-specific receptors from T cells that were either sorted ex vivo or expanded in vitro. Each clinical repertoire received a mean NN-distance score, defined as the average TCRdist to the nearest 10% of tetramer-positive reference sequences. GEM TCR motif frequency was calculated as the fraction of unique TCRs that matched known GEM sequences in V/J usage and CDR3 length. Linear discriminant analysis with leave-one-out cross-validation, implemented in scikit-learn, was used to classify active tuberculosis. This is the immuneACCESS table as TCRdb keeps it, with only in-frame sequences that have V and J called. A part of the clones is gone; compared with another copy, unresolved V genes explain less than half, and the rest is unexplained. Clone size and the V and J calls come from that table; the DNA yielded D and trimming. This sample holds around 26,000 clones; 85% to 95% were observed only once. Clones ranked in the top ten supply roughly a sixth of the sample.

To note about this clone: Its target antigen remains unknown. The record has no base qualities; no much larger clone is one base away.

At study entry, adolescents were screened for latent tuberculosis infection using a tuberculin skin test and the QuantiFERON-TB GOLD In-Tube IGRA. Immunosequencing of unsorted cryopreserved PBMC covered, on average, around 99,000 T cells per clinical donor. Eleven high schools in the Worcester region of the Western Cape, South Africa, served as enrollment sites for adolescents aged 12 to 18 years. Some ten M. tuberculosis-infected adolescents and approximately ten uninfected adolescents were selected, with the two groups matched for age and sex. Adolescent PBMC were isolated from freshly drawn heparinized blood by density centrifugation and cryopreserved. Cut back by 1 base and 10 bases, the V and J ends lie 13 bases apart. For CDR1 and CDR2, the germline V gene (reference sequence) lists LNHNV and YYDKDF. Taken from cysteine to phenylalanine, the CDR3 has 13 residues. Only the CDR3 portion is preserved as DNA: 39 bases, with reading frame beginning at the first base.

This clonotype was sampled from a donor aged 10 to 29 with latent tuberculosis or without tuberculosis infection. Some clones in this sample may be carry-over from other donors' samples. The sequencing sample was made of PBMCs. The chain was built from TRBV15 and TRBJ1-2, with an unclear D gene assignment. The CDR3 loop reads CATSRGAQEVYTF. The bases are TGTGCCACCAGCAGAGGGGCGCAGGAGGTCTACACCTTC.